The clone carrying this TCR beta chain was observed a few times. The data are from a study of CD8 T cells in ankylosing spondylitis. V lost 4 bases and J 5 bases, leaving 11 bases between the germline ends. The germline CDR1 and CDR2 sequences are SGHTA and FQGNSA. This CDR3 comprises 13 residues. TCRdb redid the calling of the 5' RACE reads with MiXCR, one entry per CDR3 protein. The sample has some 340,000 distinct CDR3 sequences, 14% to 15% seen once. The specimen was blood, either unsorted or a sorted T cell fraction (not recorded which). V gene TRBV7-2 combines with J gene TRBJ1-1; unclear D gene. The source of this sequence is a male donor with ankylosing spondylitis or in good health (not recorded which). The CDR3 DNA sequence: TGTGCCAGCAGCTACTCTAGGTCAACTGAAGCTTTCTTT. It encodes CASSYSRSTEAFF.